The source of this TCR beta chain is a study of T cells after yellow fever vaccination. The junction had 4 bases not matched to a gene; V was cut back by 1 base and J by 9 bases. This CDR3 has 16 amino acids. Germline CDR1 is SEHNR and CDR2 is FQNEAQ (reference sequence). TCRdb reprocessed the 5' RACE reads via MiXCR and lists one record per CDR3 protein. The sample has some 300,000 distinct CDR3 sequences; less than 9.5% are singletons. This clonotype was picked up a small number of times. The clonotype was recovered from a man younger than 30 who received the YFV17D yellow fever vaccine. The chain recombines TRBV7-9 with TRBJ2-1, with 15 bases that match TRBD2. The material was PBMCs, obtained more than 40 days after the first yellow fever vaccination. The chain's CDR3 is CASSLVGLAGGAEQFF. CDR3 sequence (DNA): TGTGCCAGCAGCTTAGTTGGACTAGCGGGGGGGGCTGAGCAGTTCTTC. The whole variable domain, filled in from reference TRBV7-9 and TRBJ2-1, reads DTGVSQNPRHKITKRGQNVTFRCDPISEHNRLYWYRQTLGQGPEFLTYFQNEAQLEKSRLLSDRFSAERPKGSFSTLEIQRTEQGDSAMYLCASSLVGLAGGAEQFFGPGTRLTVL.